The 5 T cell receptor beta chains listed next were all sequenced from one sample in a study of CD8 T cell repertoires and HIV-1 epitope variants. The protocol was immunoSEQ multiplex PCR, while the TCRdb copy is restricted to in-frame clones and leaves out a portion. There are over 90,000 clones in the sample; approximately 70% occur only once, and roughly 26% lies in the top ten. The sample was uncultured baseline CD8+ T cells from peripheral blood mononuclear cells (PBMCs). The receptor source for this set is a male donor with HIV.

The chain recombines TRBV4-3 with TRBJ2-2, with D possibly called TRBD1 or TRBD2 (6 bases each). From germline, CDR1 is LGHNA and CDR2 YSLEER. V shed 1 base and J shed 2 bases, with 14 bases lying between them. The CDR3 covers 17 residues. This chain's CDR3 is CASSQGLPGGNTGELFF. The CDR3 DNA is TGCGCCAGCAGCCAAGGTCTTCCCGGGGGCAACACCGGGGAGCTGTTTTTT.

There are a few counts of this clone. The chain has TRBV14 and TRBJ2-7; a possible D gene is TRBD2 (6 bases). The germline V gene has CDR1 SGHDN and CDR2 FVKESK. The CDR3 runs 15 residues. V was pared by 1 base and J by 2 bases, with 12 bases between. CDR3 amino acids: CASSQAGSGTYEQYF. The CDR3 nucleotides read TGTGCCAGCAGCCAAGCGGGTAGCGGAACCTACGAGCAGTACTTC.

In nucleotides, the CDR3 is TGTGCCAGCAGCGCCCGACAGGGGGCGAACACTGAAGCTTTCTTT. This encodes CASSARQGANTEAFF. The chain is built from TRBV7-9 and TRBJ1-1; TRBD1 matches 10 bases. CDR3 length: 15 residues. Germline V gene data show CDR1 as SEHNR and CDR2 as FQNEAQ (reference sequence). J gave up 1 base and V 5 bases, and 4 bases lay outside the gene matches.

The gene calls are TRBV7-2 and TRBJ2-7; TRBD1 might be the D (6 bases). The CDR3 covers 13 residues. Germline V CDR1 and CDR2: SGHTA, FQGNSA. V lost 5 bases and J 2 bases, leaving 10 bases between the germline ends. CDR3 in amino acids: CASSRTVTYEQYF. CDR3 sequence (DNA): TGTGCCAGCAGCCGGACAGTAACCTACGAGCAGTACTTC.

The CDR3 region is CASSRDRKGNTIYF. The CDR3 nucleotides are TGTGCCAGCAGCCGGGACAGGAAAGGAAACACCATATATTTT. The gene calls are TRBV6-7 and TRBJ1-3; 8 positions agree with TRBD1. TRBV6-7 has ORF status, its function being uncertain. The length of the CDR3 is 14 residues. V lost 6 bases to trimming and J lost 4 bases; unmatched junction nucleotides: 5.